Listed below are T cell receptor beta chains from one sample, sequenced in a study of blood T cell repertoires in COVID-19. Method: immunoSEQ multiplex PCR; TCRdb's copy keeps in-frame clones and lacks some. The repertoire includes about 410,000 clones, approximately 91% of them detected once, and 1.5% to 1.7% sits in the top ten. Specimen: peripheral blood. The receptors shown here come from a woman in her thirties or forties with COVID-19, enrolled during active disease. Each CDR3 is given with its conserved first and last residue. The D gene is left open where the match is weak. Clone size is given for some rows only: seen once, a few or many times, or a class if the clone is expanded.

TRBJ2-3 - TRBD1 TRBV4-3 CASSQDRTGTDTQYF TGCGCCAGCAGCCAGGACAGGACCGGCACAGATACGCAGTATTTT
TRBJ2-7 - TRBD2 TRBV5-6 CASSSTAGYTYEQYF TGTGCCAGCAGCTCGACAGCGGGGTATACCTACGAGCAGTACTTC
TRBJ1-1 - - TRBV4-3 CASSQDSWRTTEAFF TGCGCCAGCAGCCAGGATAGCTGGAGGACCACTGAAGCTTTCTTT
TRBJ2-7 - - TRBV4-3 CASSQEGRGRGTYEQYF TGCGCCAGCAGCCAAGAAGGTCGCGGAAGAGGCACCTACGAGCAGTACTTC
TRBJ2-3 - TRBD2 TRBV3-1/TRBV3-2 CASSQIGSGRFTDTQYF TGTGCCAGCAGCCAGATTGGTAGCGGGAGGTTCACAGATACGCAGTATTTT
TRBJ1-2 - TRBD1 TRBV27 CASSRTGGYGYTF TGTGCCAGCAGTCGGACAGGAGGTTATGGCTACACCTTC
TRBJ2-1 - - TRBV5-1 CASSLVGVSYNEQFF TGCGCCAGCAGCTTGGTAGGGGTGTCCTACAATGAGCAGTTCTTC
TRBJ2-5 - - TRBV10-3 CAISESFETQYF TGTGCCATCAGTGAATCGTTTGAGACCCAGTACTTC
TRBJ2-3 - TRBD1 TRBV18 CASSPLGTATDTQYF TGTGCCAGCTCACCCCTGGGGACAGCGACAGATACGCAGTATTTT
TRBJ2-7 - TRBD1 TRBV19 CASSWGQGATYEQYF TGTGCCAGTAGCTGGGGACAGGGGGCTACCTACGAGCAGTACTTC
TRBJ2-6 - TRBD2 TRBV27 CASSLLGLAGGANVLTF TGTGCCAGCAGTTTACTGGGACTAGCAGGTGGGGCCAACGTCCTGACTTTC
TRBJ2-7 once - TRBV2 CASSEEQSLQQYF TGTGCCAGCAGTGAAGAACAGAGTTTACAGCAGTACTTC
TRBJ2-3 - - TRBV5-5 CASSLIDTQYF TGTGCCAGCAGCCTTATAGATACGCAGTATTTT
TRBJ1-1 - - TRBV19 CASSIAGLRKTEAFF TGTGCCAGTAGTATCGCAGGGTTGAGGAAAACTGAAGCTTTCTTT
TRBJ1-4 - TRBD1 TRBV6-5 CASSMTGYGEKLFF TGTGCCAGCAGTATGACAGGGTACGGGGAAAAACTGTTTTTT
TRBJ2-7 - TRBD1 TRBV2 CASSLDRVGEQYF TGTGCCAGCAGTTTGGACAGGGTAGGCGAGCAGTACTTC
TRBJ1-4 - TRBD1 TRBV5-4 CASSWTGGATNEKLFF TGTGCCAGCAGCTGGACAGGGGGCGCAACTAATGAAAAACTGTTTTTT
TRBJ1-4 - - TRBV3-1/TRBV3-2 CASSQVEGNEKLFF TGTGCCAGCAGCCAAGTGGAGGGGAATGAAAAACTGTTTTTT
TRBJ1-5 - - TRBV4-1 CASSPSQVNQPQHF TGCGCCAGCAGCCCGAGTCAGGTCAATCAGCCCCAGCATTTT
TRBJ2-5 - - TRBV5-4 CASSLAPTQLGETQYF TGTGCCAGCAGCTTGGCCCCGACACAACTGGGAGAGACCCAGTACTTC
TRBJ1-1 - TRBD1 TRBV5-1 CASSDKTGDTEAFF TGCGCCAGCAGCGACAAGACAGGGGACACTGAAGCTTTCTTT
TRBJ1-1 - TRBD1 TRBV9 CASSAQGGQGGLYTEAFF TGTGCCAGCAGCGCGCAGGGAGGACAGGGGGGCCTGTACACTGAAGCTTTCTTT
TRBJ2-7 - - TRBV19 CASSIGQGYEQYF TGTGCCAGTAGTATAGGTCAGGGATACGAGCAGTACTTC
TRBJ1-2 - TRBD1 TRBV4-3 CASSQVSTGALGYGYTF TGCGCCAGCAGCCAAGTCTCGACAGGGGCCCTTGGCTATGGCTACACCTTC
TRBJ2-4 - - TRBV9 CASSGGGQTSRDIQYF TGTGCCAGCAGCGGCGGCGGACAGACTTCAAGGGACATTCAGTACTTC
TRBJ1-1 - TRBD1 TRBV9 CASSPRDRENTEAFF TGTGCCAGCAGCCCAAGGGACAGGGAGAACACTGAAGCTTTCTTT
TRBJ1-1 - TRBD1 TRBV6-5 CASSRTGPGGTEAFF TGTGCCAGCAGCAGGACAGGCCCAGGGGGCACTGAAGCTTTCTTT
TRBJ2-5 - TRBD2 TRBV7-7 CASSFTTSGEETQYF TGTGCTAGCAGCTTCACAACTAGCGGTGAAGAGACCCAGTACTTC
TRBJ1-5 - - TRBV3-1/TRBV3-2 CASSQVAQVSNQPQHF TGTGCCAGCAGCCAAGTGGCTCAGGTAAGCAATCAGCCCCAGCATTTT
TRBJ1-2 - - TRBV6-4 CASSAGLNYGYTF TGTGCCAGCAGTGCTGGCCTGAACTATGGCTACACCTTC
TRBJ1-4 - - TRBV28 CASSPPRRGEKLFF TGTGCCAGCAGTCCCCCCCGACGAGGTGAAAAACTGTTTTTT
TRBJ2-1 - - TRBV27 CASSFIRRDNEQFF TGTGCCAGCAGTTTCATAAGACGGGACAATGAGCAGTTCTTC
TRBJ1-5 - TRBD1 TRBV28 CASSFSRTGYSNQPQHF TGTGCCAGCAGTTTTTCCCGGACAGGATATAGCAATCAGCCCCAGCATTTT
TRBJ1-6 - TRBD1 TRBV2 CASSGGTATYNSPLHF TGTGCCAGCAGTGGGGGGACAGCGACTTATAATTCACCCCTCCACTTT
TRBJ1-6 - - TRBV4-3 CASSQDPHSGSPLHF TGCGCCAGCAGCCAAGATCCTCACTCAGGTTCACCCCTCCACTTT
TRBJ1-1 - TRBD1 TRBV6-5 CASLRTGGSTEAFF TGTGCCAGCCTCCGGACAGGGGGAAGCACTGAAGCTTTCTTT
TRBJ2-7 - TRBD1 TRBV5-1 CASSLVKGAPYEQYF TGCGCCAGCAGCTTGGTTAAGGGGGCCCCCTACGAGCAGTACTTC
TRBJ1-1 - - TRBV5-1 CASSLVRDTEAFF TGCGCCAGCAGCTTGGTGAGGGACACTGAAGCTTTCTTT
TRBJ1-2 - TRBD1 TRBV9 CASSVSRDRVNYGYTF TGTGCCAGCAGCGTATCCCGGGACAGGGTTAACTATGGCTACACCTTC
TRBJ2-1 - TRBD2 TRBV7-2 CASSPPASGSWDEQFF TGTGCCAGCAGCCCCCCGGCTAGCGGGAGTTGGGATGAGCAGTTCTTC
TRBJ2-3 - - TRBV4-2 CASSQGSGRGGDTQYF TGTGCCAGCAGCCAGGGTAGCGGCCGCGGCGGAGATACGCAGTATTTT
TRBJ1-2 once - TRBV4-1 CASSQEAGNIYGYTF TGCGCCAGCAGCCAAGAGGCAGGGAATATTTATGGCTACACCTTC
TRBJ1-1 - - TRBV5-4 CASSLGVKRLEAFF TGTGCCAGCAGCTTGGGGGTCAAAAGACTGGAGGCTTTCTTT
TRBJ1-3 - - TRBV3-1/TRBV3-2 CASSQEPVSGNTIYF TGTGCCAGCAGCCAAGAGCCAGTCTCTGGAAACACCATATATTTT
TRBJ1-2 - - TRBV6-2/TRBV6-3 CASSYSALRGYGYTF TGTGCCAGCAGTTACTCGGCCCTTCGAGGCTATGGCTACACCTTC